This TCR beta chain was sequenced during a study of metastatic and nonmetastatic thyroid tumors. About the research overall: Repertoires from malignant and benign thyroid patients were compared across blood and tumor or nodule tissue. Study-level findings and limits: When malignant thyroid tumors were compared with benign nodules, TCR beta diversity was reportedly significantly higher in the malignant tumors. This held in both blood and tumor samples.

Patients had received no treatment of any kind before thyroid surgery. This CDR3 comprises 14 residues. V gave up 6 bases and J gave up 4 bases; unmatched junction bases: 5. In germline, CDR1 is MDHEN, CDR2 SYDVKM. Per the authors' pipeline: Variation in CDR3 across clinicopathological groups served as the basis for constructing a distant-metastasis classifier in papillary thyroid cancer. With MiXCR, TCRdb called clones anew from the PCR reads. These V and J calls derive from TCRdb rather than the authors' analysis. In the table there are about 59,000 clones, almost 30% of which are singletons. There are a few counts of this clone. The antigen is unknown.

The chain carries TRBV28 and TRBJ2-1; TRBD1 matches 8 bases. Sequencing was done on a sample of blood. The TCR originated in a female donor with papillary thyroid cancer or a benign thyroid nodule (not recorded which). Some clones in this sample may be carry-over from other donors' samples. The chain's CDR3 is CASRLQGAYNEQFF. CDR3 DNA: TGTGCCAGCAGACTTCAGGGGGCTTACAATGAGCAGTTCTTC.